These T cell receptor beta chains were read from a single sample in a study of CD8 T cells in ankylosing spondylitis. TCRdb reprocessed the 5' RACE reads with MiXCR, giving one entry per CDR3 protein. The table lists about 440,000 distinct CDR3 sequences, approximately 17% of them singletons. Specimen: blood, either unsorted or a sorted T cell fraction (not recorded which). Receptor source: a male donor with ankylosing spondylitis. Both conserved end residues are part of each CDR3. The D gene is left open where the match is weak. Size tells how often a clone was seen (once, few, many) or the class of an expanded clone, and some rows leave it out.

D	V	size	J	DNA	CDR3
-	TRBV7-2	-	TRBJ2-1	TGTGCCAGCAGCTTCGGGGGAGCCGCCAATGAGCAGTTCTTC	CASSFGGAANEQFF
TRBD1	TRBV12-3/TRBV12-4	many	TRBJ1-2	TGTGCCAGCAGTTTAGGTTTTGGACAGGAAGCTAACTATGGCTACACCTTC	CASSLGFGQEANYGYTF
-	TRBV29-1	-	TRBJ2-3	TGCAGCGTTGTAACCACGGGCCTCACAGATACGCAGTATTTT	CSVVTTGLTDTQYF
-	TRBV7-9	few	TRBJ2-7	TGTGCCAGCAGCTTTGATCTCGAGCAGTACTTC	CASSFDLEQYF
TRBD2	TRBV15	-	TRBJ2-7	TGTGCCACCAGCAGAGATCTCCTAGCGAGCGGGACGGGGGAGCAGTACTTC	CATSRDLLASGTGEQYF
-	TRBV10-2	-	TRBJ2-2	TGCGCCAGCAGTGATAGGTTCTACGCGAACACCGGGGAGCTGTTTTTT	CASSDRFYANTGELFF
-	TRBV20-1	-	TRBJ2-1	TGCAGTGCTAGTCCCGGGCCGGCCTACAATGAGCAGTTCTTC	CSASPGPAYNEQFF
TRBD2	TRBV27	few	TRBJ2-7	TGTGCCAGCAGTTTACAAGCGGGAGTGTCCTACGAGCAGTACTTC	CASSLQAGVSYEQYF
TRBD2	TRBV5-1	-	TRBJ2-7	TGCGCCAGCAGCTTGTCGACTAGCGCGTCCTACGAGCAGTACTTC	CASSLSTSASYEQYF
TRBD1	TRBV29-1	few	TRBJ1-1	TGCAGCGTTGACCCGCGGGACAGGGGTTACGAGACTGAAGCTTTCTTT	CSVDPRDRGYETEAFF
-	TRBV30	-	TRBJ1-1	TGTGCCTGGAAAACCACAGGGCTGTACACTGAAGCTTTCTTT	CAWKTTGLYTEAFF
-	TRBV5-5	-	TRBJ2-3	TGTGCCAGCAGAGCTGGGGGGACCACAGATACGCAGTATTTT	CASRAGGTTDTQYF
-	TRBV28	-	TRBJ1-5	TGTGCCAGCAGTTTGGCGCAGCATAGCAATCAGCCCCAGCATTTT	CASSLAQHSNQPQHF
TRBD2	TRBV12-3/TRBV12-4	few	TRBJ2-1	TGTGCCAGCACCCTTATCGGACTAGCGGACTTCTACAATGAGCAGTTCTTC	CASTLIGLADFYNEQFF
-	TRBV12-3/TRBV12-4	few	TRBJ1-1	TGTGCCAGCAGTTTTTCTGACAGGTGGGGCACTGAAGCTTTCTTT	CASSFSDRWGTEAFF
-	TRBV15	few	TRBJ1-1	TGTGCCACCACCAGAGCGAAGAACACTGAAGCTTTCTTT	CATTRAKNTEAFF
-	TRBV10-3	many	TRBJ2-7	TGTGCCATCAGTGAGTGGTCCTACGAGCAGTACTTC	CAISEWSYEQYF
-	TRBV20-1	-	TRBJ2-3	TGCAGTGCTAGGGAGTCTACCGCTGAAGATACGCAGTATTTT	CSARESTAEDTQYF
TRBD1	TRBV20-1	few	TRBJ2-2	TGCAGTGCTAGCGACAGGGTGAACACCGGGGAGCTGTTTTTT	CSASDRVNTGELFF
TRBD1	TRBV20-1	-	TRBJ2-3	TGCAGTGCTATGGCCCGGGACAGGGGACGGACAGATACGCAGTATTTT	CSAMARDRGRTDTQYF
-	TRBV15	few	TRBJ2-5	TGTGCCACCAGCAGAGGGAACGGACAAGAGACCCAGTACTTC	CATSRGNGQETQYF
TRBD1	TRBV4-1	-	TRBJ1-5	TGCGCCAGCAGCCAAGGGACAGGGAGGTATAGCAATCAGCCCCAGCATTTT	CASSQGTGRYSNQPQHF
TRBD2	TRBV7-2	-	TRBJ2-7	TGTGCCAGCAGCTCGGGACTAGCACAGAGGCCCTACGAGCAGTACTTC	CASSSGLAQRPYEQYF
TRBD1	TRBV3-1	few	TRBJ1-1	TGTGCCAGCAGCCAAGTAGACAGGGGGATGAACACTGAAGCTTTCTTT	CASSQVDRGMNTEAFF
TRBD2	TRBV12-3/TRBV12-4	-	TRBJ2-2	TGTGCCCGCAGTTCCACCCCCGGACTAGCGGGAGTAACCGGGGAGCTGTTTTTT	CARSSTPGLAGVTGELFF
TRBD2	TRBV12-3/TRBV12-4	-	TRBJ2-1	TGTGCCAGCACCGGCCGGGGGGGGGACTACAATGAGCAGTTCTTC	CASTGRGGDYNEQFF
TRBD2	TRBV7-2	few	TRBJ2-1	TGTGCCAGCAACGAGGGCGGGGGGGCCTCATACAATGAGCAGTTCTTC	CASNEGGGASYNEQFF
TRBD2	TRBV12-3/TRBV12-4	-	TRBJ2-2	TGTGCCAGCACCTTAGGACTAGCGATTGTCGGGGAGCTGTTTTTT	CASTLGLAIVGELFF
-	TRBV20-1	-	TRBJ1-2	TGCAGTGCCAAAGCCCTCTCCCGGGACTATGGCTACACCTTC	CSAKALSRDYGYTF
-	TRBV28	few	TRBJ1-5	TGTGCCAGCAGTTTATATCTCGGTAATCAGCCCCAGCATTTT	CASSLYLGNQPQHF
TRBD2	TRBV6-1	-	TRBJ2-5	TGTGCCAGCAGTGGTTCGGGACTAGCAAAAGTCGAGACCCAGTACTTC	CASSGSGLAKVETQYF
-	TRBV7-8	-	TRBJ1-5	TGTGCCAGCAGCTTAGCGGCTTACCGGGATAATCAGCCCCAGCATTTT	CASSLAAYRDNQPQHF
TRBD1	TRBV6-5	-	TRBJ1-6	TGTGCCAGCAGTTACTTACAGGGGTCCTATAATTCACCCCTCCACTTT	CASSYLQGSYNSPLHF
-	TRBV9	-	TRBJ2-1	TGTGCCAGCAGCGTACGGGACTTGCAGAACAATGAGCAGTTCTTC	CASSVRDLQNNEQFF
-	TRBV12-3/TRBV12-4	many	TRBJ2-1	TGTGCCAGCAGACGGACAGCTACCTACAATGAGCAGTTCTTC	CASRRTATYNEQFF
-	TRBV12-3/TRBV12-4	few	TRBJ2-7	TGTGCCAGCAGTTTAGCAACCTACGAGCAGTACTTC	CASSLATYEQYF
TRBD1	TRBV7-2	few	TRBJ2-1	TGTGCCAGCAGCTTGCGGGGCATCGTCCGGGACAGGGTATTCAATGAGCAGTTCTTC	CASSLRGIVRDRVFNEQFF
TRBD2	TRBV12-3/TRBV12-4	-	TRBJ2-3	TGTGCCAGCAGGCCGACTAGCGGGAGCCATACGCAGTATTTT	CASRPTSGSHTQYF
TRBD1	TRBV12-3/TRBV12-4	few	TRBJ2-5	TGTGCCAGCAGTTCACAGGGGGCGCGGGTTGAGACCCAGTACTTC	CASSSQGARVETQYF
TRBD2	TRBV12-3/TRBV12-4	-	TRBJ2-2	TGTGCCAGCAGTCTCAGGGAGGGGCGCACCAACACCGGGGAGCTGTTTTTT	CASSLREGRTNTGELFF
-	TRBV7-9	many	TRBJ2-7	TGTGCCAGCAGCTCCGAGGGATATGAGGACGAGCAGTACTTC	CASSSEGYEDEQYF
TRBD1	TRBV6-2/TRBV6-3	-	TRBJ1-2	TGTGCCAGCAGTCCCCTCCTCCGGGACAGGGGCGGCTATGGCTACACCTTC	CASSPLLRDRGGYGYTF
TRBD1	TRBV4-2	few	TRBJ2-2	TGTGCCAGCAGCCAAGACGTCTCAGGGACAGCGAACACCGGGGAGCTGTTTTTT	CASSQDVSGTANTGELFF
-	TRBV6-2/TRBV6-3	few	TRBJ1-5	TGTGCCAGCGGAAGGGCAAATCAGCCCCAGCATTTT	CASGRANQPQHF
-	TRBV9	-	TRBJ1-5	TGTGCCAGCGGAGACCACAGGGACAATCAGCCCCAGCATTTT	CASGDHRDNQPQHF
-	TRBV14	few	TRBJ2-7	TGTGCCAGCAGCCCCGGGACCCACTACGAGCAGTACTTC	CASSPGTHYEQYF